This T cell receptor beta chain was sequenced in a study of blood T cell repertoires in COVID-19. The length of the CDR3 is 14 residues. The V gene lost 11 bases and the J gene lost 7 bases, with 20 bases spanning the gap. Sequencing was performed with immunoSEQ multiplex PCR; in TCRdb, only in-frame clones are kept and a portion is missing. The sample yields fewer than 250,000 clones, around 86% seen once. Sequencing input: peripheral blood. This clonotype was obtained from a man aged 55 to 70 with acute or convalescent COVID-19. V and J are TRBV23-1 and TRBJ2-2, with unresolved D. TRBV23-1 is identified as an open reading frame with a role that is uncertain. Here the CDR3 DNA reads TGCGCCCTCCCCTCGACATGGGCAGACGGGGAGCTGTTTTTT. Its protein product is CALPSTWADGELFF.